There are a few counts of the clone carrying this T cell receptor beta chain. At one of its ends the junction is not consistent with the germline gene, which may arise from a read error. This sample was included in a study of patients and donors after allogeneic stem cell transplantation. Using its own MiXCR run on the RT-PCR reads, TCRdb lists one record per CDR3 protein. This table has about 200,000 distinct CDR3 sequences, around 40% appearing once. The sample was blood, either unsorted or a sorted T cell fraction (not recorded which). The sequence was obtained from a human donor who was either an allogeneic HSCT recipient or a stem cell or donor lymphocyte infusion donor (not recorded which). It is not recorded whose cells these are; they may come from a transplant donor.

The CDR3 region has the DNA TGCGCCAGCAGCCAAGTAATGGCCTCCGGGCCCCTATTC. Translating it yields CASSQVMASGPLF. V usage is TRBV4-3 and J usage is TRBJ1-2; D is unresolved. CDR1 LGHNA and CDR2 YSLEER come from the germline V gene. The CDR3 is 13 amino acids.